The clone carrying this T cell receptor (beta chain) was seen a handful of times. Its antigen is unidentified. The sample is drawn from a study of identical twins. General study findings and limits: Interpretation of the results relied on cross-sectional statistical analysis and not on following the same donors.

The V gene's germline CDR1 is MNHEY and CDR2 SVGEGT. V lost 6 bases, J lost 4 bases, and 15 bases lay in between. CDR3 length: 14 amino acids. TCRdb called the 5' RACE reads again in MiXCR, with one record for every CDR3 protein. The table lists 1.5 million to 2 million distinct CDR3 sequences, around 33% of them singletons, with about 0.25% in the top ten. This rearrangement joins TRBV6-2 or TRBV6-3 to TRBJ1-1; unclear D gene. The receptor's source is a newborn girl in good health. Input material: cord blood. CDR3 sequence (DNA): TGTGCCAGCAGGAGCACTCCGGGCGCCACTGAAGCTTTCTTT. It encodes CASRSTPGATEAFF.